The TCR beta chain under discussion was sequenced for a study of monozygotic twins with inflammatory bowel disease. Study-wide findings and caveats: Ultimately, a single strong signal or clonotype associated with IBD was not supported. The analysis did not separate different T cell subtypes.

For both chains, the TCRalpha and TCRbeta cDNA went through two nested PCRs of about 17 and 10 cycles. TCRdb reanalyzed the 5' RACE reads, giving one entry per CDR3 protein sequence and no DNA. The sample has about 210,000 distinct CDR3 sequences. There are 16 residues in the CDR3. In germline, CDR1 is MNHEY, CDR2 SMNVEV (reference sequence). Remarks on this clonotype: Its antigen is still unknown.

This sequence joins TRBV27 and TRBJ2-2. This TCR came from a human donor with ulcerative colitis or Crohn's disease, or a healthy co-twin of an affected twin (not recorded which). The sequenced sample consisted of blood. CDR3: CASSLYDTHYTGELFF.